What follows is one T cell receptor (beta chain) and its context. Its antigen is still unknown. This CDR3 has 13 amino acids. Germline CDR1 is SGHTA and CDR2 is FQGNSA. V lost 1 base, J lost 5 bases, and 6 bases lay in between. The record originates from a study of T cell responses to AZD1222 COVID-19 vaccine. Sequencing was performed with immunoSEQ multiplex PCR; in TCRdb, only in-frame clones are kept and a portion is missing. The repertoire has 85,000 to 100,000 clones, roughly 90% of them found once; the top ten carry 6.5% to 10%. Regarding the study as a whole: Seropositive AZD1222 recipients at baseline numbered only five or six. There were repertoire samples only from the period after the peak T cell response. Among the donors, most were white British and more were female, and clonal diversity was possibly underestimated.

The sequencing used peripheral blood, collected 28 days after the second AZD1222 dose. This TCR came from an adult who received the AZD1222 COVID-19 vaccine. This chain links TRBV7-2 with TRBJ2-1; D uncertain. CDR3 amino acids: CASSLGANNEQFF. The CDR3 DNA reads TGTGCCAGCAGCTTAGGCGCCAACAATGAGCAGTTCTTC.